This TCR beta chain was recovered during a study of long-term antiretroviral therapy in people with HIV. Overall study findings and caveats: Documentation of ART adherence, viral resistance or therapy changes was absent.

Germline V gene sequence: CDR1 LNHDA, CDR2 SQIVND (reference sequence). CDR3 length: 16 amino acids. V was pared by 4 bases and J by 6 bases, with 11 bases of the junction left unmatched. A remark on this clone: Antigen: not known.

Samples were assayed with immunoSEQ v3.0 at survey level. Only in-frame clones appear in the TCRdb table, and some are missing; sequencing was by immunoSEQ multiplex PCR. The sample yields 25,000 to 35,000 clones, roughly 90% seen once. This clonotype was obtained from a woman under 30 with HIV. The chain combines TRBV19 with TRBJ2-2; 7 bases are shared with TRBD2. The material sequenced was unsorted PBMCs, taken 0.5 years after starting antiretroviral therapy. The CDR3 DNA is TGTGCCAGTAGTACCGGGGCGGGAGCAACGGCCGGGGAGCTGTTTTTT. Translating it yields CASSTGAGATAGELFF.